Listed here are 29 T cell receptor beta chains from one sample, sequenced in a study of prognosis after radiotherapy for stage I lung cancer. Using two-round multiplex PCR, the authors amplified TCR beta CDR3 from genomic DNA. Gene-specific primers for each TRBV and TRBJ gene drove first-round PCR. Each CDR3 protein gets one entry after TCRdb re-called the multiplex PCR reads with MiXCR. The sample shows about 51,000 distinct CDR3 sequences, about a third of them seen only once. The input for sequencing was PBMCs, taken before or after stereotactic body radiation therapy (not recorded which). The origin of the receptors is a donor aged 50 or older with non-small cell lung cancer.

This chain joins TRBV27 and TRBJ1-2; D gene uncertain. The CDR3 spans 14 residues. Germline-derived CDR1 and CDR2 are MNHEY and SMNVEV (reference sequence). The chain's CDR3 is CVISADPLSYGYTF. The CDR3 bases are TGTGTCATCAGCGCTGACCCACTGTCCTACGGCTACACCTTC.

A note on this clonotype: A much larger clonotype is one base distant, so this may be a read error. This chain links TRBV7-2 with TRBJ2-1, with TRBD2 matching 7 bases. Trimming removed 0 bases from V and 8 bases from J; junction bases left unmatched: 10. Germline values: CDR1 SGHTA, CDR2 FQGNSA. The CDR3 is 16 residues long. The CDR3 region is CASSLAAWEGRDEQFF. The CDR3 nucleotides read TGTGCCAGCAGCTTAGCCGCCTGGGAGGGCCGGGATGAGCAGTTCTTC.

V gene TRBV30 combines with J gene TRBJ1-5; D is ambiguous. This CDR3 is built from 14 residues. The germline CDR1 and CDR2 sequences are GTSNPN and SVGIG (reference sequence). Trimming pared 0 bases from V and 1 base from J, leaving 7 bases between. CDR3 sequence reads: CAWSVQGSNQPQHF. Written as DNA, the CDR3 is TGTGCCTGGAGTGTACAAGGGAGCAATCAGCCCCAGCATTTT.

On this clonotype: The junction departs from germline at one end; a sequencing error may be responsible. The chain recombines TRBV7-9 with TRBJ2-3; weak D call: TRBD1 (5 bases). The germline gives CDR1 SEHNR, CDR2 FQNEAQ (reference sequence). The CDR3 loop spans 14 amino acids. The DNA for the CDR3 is TGCGCCAGCAGCCAAGGGATAGGGGCAGATACGCAGTATTTT. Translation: CASSQGIGADTQYF.

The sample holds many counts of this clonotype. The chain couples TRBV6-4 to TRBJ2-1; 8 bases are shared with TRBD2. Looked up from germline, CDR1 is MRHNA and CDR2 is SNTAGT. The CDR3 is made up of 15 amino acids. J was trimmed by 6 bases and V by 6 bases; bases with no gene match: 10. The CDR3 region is CASSSGTSRRNEQFF. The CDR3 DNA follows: TGTGCCAGCAGCTCCGGGACTAGTCGTCGCAATGAGCAGTTCTTC.

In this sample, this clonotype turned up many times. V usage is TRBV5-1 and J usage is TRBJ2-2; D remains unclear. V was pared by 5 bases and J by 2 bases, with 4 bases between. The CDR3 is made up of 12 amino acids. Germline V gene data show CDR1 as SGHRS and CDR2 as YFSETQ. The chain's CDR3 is CASSQNTGELFF. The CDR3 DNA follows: TGCGCCAGCAGTCAAAACACCGGGGAGCTGTTTTTT.

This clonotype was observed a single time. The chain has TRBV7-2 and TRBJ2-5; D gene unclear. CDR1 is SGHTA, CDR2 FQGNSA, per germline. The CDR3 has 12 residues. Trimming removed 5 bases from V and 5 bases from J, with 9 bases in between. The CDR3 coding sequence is TGTGCCAGCAGCCTTTCGTCTGAGACCCAGTACTTC. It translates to CASSLSSETQYF.

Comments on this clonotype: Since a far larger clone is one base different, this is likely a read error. Written as DNA, the CDR3 is TGTGCCAGCAGCCCCGGGACTAGCATCGATGAGCAGTTATTC. Its protein product is CASSPGTSIDEQLF. The J gene is TRBJ2-1, the V gene TRBV7-9, with 9 bases identical to TRBD2. Germline lookup yields CDR1 SEHNR and CDR2 FQNEAQ (reference sequence). The CDR3 loop spans 14 amino acids.

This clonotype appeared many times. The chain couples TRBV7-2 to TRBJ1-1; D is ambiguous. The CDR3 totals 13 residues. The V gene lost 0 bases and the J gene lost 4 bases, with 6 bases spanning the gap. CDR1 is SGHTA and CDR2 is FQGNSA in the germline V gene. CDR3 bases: TGTGCCAGCAGCTTAGCCTGGGGCACTGAAGCTTTCTTT. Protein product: CASSLAWGTEAFF.

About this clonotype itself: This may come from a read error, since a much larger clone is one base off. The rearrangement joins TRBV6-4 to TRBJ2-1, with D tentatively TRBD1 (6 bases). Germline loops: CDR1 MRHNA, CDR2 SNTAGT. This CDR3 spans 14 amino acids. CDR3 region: CASSVSDSNNEKFF. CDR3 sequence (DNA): TGTGCCAGCAGTGTATCGGACAGCAACAATGAGAAGTTCTTC.

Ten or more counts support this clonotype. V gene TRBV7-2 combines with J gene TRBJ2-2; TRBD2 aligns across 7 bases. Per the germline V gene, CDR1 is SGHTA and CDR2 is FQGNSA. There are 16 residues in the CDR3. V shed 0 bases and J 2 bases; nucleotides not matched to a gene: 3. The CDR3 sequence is CASSLARLANTGELFF. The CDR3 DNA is TGTGCCAGCAGCTTAGCGCGACTAGCCAACACCGGGGAGCTGTTTTTT.

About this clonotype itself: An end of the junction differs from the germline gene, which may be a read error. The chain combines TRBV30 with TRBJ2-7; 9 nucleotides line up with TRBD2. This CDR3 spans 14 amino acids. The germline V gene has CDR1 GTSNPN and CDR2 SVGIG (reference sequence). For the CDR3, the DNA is TGTGACTGGAAACCTCAGGGACTAGCAGGCGAGCAGTACTTC. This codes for CDWKPQGLAGEQYF.

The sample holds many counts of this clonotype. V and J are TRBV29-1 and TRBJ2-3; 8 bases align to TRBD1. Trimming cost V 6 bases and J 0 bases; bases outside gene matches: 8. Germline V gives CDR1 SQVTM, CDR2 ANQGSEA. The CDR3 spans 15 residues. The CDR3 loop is CSVDSRGRSTDTQYF. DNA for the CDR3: TGCAGCGTCGATTCCAGGGGGCGGAGCACAGATACGCAGTATTTT.

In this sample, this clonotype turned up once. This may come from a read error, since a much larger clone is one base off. The CDR3 DNA sequence: TGTGCCAGCAGCGCTGAAAATATCGGGGCGAGCTCCTACAATGAGCAGTTCTTC. This sequence encodes CASSAENIGASSYNEQFF. The chain links TRBV9 to TRBJ2-1; D is possibly TRBD1 or TRBD2 (5 bases each). The germline gives CDR1 SGDLS, CDR2 YYNGEE. This CDR3 has 18 residues. V lost 3 bases, J lost 0 bases, and 19 bases lay in between.

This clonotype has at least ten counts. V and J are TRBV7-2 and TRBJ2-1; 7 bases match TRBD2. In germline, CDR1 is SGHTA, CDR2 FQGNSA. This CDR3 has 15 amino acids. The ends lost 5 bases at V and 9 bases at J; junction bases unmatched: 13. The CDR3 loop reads CASSLSGSPSGEQFF. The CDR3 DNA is TGTGCCAGCAGCCTTAGCGGGTCCCCCAGCGGTGAGCAGTTCTTC.

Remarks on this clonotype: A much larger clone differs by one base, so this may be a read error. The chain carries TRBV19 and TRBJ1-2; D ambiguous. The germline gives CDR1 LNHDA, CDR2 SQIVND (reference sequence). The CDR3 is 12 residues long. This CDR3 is CASRILGAGHTF. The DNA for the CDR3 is TGTGCCAGTAGGATTCTAGGAGCTGGCCACACCTTC.

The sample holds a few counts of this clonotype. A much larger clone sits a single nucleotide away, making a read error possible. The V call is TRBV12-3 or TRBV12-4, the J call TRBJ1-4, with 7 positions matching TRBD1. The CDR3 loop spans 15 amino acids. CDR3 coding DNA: TGTGCCAGCAGTTCCCAACAGGGGATGGGGGAAAAAATGTTTTTT. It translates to CASSSQQGMGEKMFF.

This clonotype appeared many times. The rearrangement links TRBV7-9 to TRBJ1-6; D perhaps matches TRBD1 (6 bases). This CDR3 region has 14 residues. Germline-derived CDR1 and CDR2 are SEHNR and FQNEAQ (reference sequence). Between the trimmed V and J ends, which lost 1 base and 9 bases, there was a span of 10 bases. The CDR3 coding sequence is TGTGCCAGCAGCTTAGTAGGGGGTGGTTCACCCCTCCACTTT. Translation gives CASSLVGGGSPLHF.

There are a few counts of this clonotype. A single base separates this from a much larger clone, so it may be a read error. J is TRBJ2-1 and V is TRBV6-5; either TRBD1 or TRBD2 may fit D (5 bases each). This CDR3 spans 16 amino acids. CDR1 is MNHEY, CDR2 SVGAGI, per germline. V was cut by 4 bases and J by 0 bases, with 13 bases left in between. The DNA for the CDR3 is TGTGCCAGCAGTTGCAGGTCAGGGAGCTCCTACAATGAGCAGTTCTTC. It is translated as CASSCRSGSSYNEQFF.

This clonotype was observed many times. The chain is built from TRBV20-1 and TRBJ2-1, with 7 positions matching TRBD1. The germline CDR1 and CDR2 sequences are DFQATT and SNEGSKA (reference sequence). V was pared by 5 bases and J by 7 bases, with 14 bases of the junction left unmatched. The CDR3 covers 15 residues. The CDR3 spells CSALTGESLMNEQFF. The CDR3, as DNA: TGCAGTGCTTTAACAGGGGAATCGCTAATGAATGAGCAGTTCTTC.

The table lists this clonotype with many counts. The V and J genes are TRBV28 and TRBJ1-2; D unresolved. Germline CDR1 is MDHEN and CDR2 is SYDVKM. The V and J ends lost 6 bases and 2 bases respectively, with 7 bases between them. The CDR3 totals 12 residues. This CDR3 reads CASRGPNYGYTF. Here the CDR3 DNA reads TGTGCCAGCAGGGGCCCGAACTATGGCTACACCTTC.

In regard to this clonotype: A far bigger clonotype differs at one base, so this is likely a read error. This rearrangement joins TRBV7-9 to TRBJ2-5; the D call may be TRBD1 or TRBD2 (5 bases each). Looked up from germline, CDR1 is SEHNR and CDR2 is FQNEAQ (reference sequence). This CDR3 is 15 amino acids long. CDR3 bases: TGTGCCAGCAGCCTAGCTCCGCAGGGACCTGGGACCCAGTACTTC. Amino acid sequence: CASSLAPQGPGTQYF.

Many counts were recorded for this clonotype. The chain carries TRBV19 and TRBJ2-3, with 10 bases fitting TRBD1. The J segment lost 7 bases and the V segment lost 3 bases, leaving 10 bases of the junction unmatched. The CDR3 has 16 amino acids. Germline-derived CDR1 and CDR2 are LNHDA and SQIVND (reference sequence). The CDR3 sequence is CASSIQGQGKSHTQYF. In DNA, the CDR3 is TGTGCCAGTAGTATCCAGGGACAGGGGAAAAGTCATACGCAGTATTTT.

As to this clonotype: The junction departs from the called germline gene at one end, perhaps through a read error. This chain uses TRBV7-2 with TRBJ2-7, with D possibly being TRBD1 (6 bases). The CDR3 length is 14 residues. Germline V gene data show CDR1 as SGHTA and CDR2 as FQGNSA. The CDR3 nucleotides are TGTGCCAACAGCTTATTGACAGGTGTCTCCGAGCAGTACTTC. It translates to CANSLLTGVSEQYF.

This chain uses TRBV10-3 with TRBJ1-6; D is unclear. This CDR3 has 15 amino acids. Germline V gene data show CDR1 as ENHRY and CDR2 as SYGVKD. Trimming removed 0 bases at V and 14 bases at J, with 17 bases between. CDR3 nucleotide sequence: TGTGCCATCAGTGAGTCGGTAAAATCACAACCCTCCCTCCACTTT. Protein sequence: CAISESVKSQPSLHF.

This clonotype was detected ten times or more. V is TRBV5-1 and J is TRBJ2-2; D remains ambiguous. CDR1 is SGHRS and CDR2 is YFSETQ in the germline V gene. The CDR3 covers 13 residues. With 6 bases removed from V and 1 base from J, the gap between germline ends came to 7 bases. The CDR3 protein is CASTLMNTGELFF. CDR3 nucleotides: TGCGCCAGCACCCTCATGAACACCGGGGAGCTGTTTTTT.

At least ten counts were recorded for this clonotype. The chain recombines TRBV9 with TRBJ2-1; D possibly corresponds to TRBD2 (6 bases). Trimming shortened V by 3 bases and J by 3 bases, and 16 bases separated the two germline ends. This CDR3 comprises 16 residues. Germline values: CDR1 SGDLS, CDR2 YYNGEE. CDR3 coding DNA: TGTGCCAGCAGCGCCCGGAGGGGATTGGTCTACAATGAGCAGTTCTTC. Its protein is CASSARRGLVYNEQFF.

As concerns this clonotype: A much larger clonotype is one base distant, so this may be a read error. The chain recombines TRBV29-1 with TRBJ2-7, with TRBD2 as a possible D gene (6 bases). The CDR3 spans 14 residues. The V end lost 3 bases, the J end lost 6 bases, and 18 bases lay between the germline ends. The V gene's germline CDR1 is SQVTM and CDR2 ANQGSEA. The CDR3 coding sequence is TGCAGCGTTGATATGCGGGGACCCCACCCCGAGCAGTACTTC. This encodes CSVDMRGPHPEQYF.

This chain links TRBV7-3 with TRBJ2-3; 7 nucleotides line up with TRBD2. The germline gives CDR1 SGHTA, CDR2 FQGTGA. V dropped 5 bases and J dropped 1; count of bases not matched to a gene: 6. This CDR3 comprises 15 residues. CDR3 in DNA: TGTGCCAGCAGCCCGGCGGGAGCGCGCACAGATACGCAGTATTTT. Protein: CASSPAGARTDTQYF.